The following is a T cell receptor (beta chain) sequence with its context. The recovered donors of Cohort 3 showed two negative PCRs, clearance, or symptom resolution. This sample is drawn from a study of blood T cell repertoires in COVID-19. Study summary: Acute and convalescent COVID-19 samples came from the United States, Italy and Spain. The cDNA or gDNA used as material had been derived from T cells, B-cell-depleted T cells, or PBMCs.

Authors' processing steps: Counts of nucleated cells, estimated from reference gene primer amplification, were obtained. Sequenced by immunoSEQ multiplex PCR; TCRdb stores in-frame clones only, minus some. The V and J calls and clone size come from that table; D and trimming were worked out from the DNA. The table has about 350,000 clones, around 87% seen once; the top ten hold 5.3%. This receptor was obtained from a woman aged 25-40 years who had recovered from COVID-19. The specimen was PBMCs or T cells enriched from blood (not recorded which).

The CDR3 sequence: CASSQGAELSSDTQYF. The DNA for the CDR3 is TGCGCCAGCAGCCAAGGAGCGGAGTTAAGTTCAGATACGCAGTATTTT. The chain joins TRBV4-1 to TRBJ2-3; D is perhaps TRBD2 (5 bases). This CDR3 spans 16 amino acids. Trimming pared 1 base from V and 4 bases from J, leaving 15 bases between. The germline V gene has CDR1 MGHRA and CDR2 YSYEKL.